The clone carrying this T cell receptor (beta chain) has a single count. What it recognizes is unknown. Mismatch with germline at one junction end may stem from a read error. TCRdb called the multiplex PCR reads again in MiXCR, with one record for every CDR3 protein. The table has fewer than 300,000 distinct CDR3 sequences, about a third seen once. Axillary draining lymph nodes of breast cancer patients supplied the node samples. Germline CDR1 and CDR2: SGHTA and FQGTGA. This CDR3 has 14 amino acids. The data derive from a study of breast tumors, draining lymph nodes, adjacent tissues. Study-wide results and limits: Tumors had less TCR diversity than lymph nodes, more than nontumor tissue. Compared with basal-like, luminal-like tumors shared significantly more repertoire with nontumor tissue. The data were judged consistent with most tumor T cells coming from lymph node and expanding in tumor.

The chain is built from TRBV7-3 and TRBJ1-4, with TRBD1 identical over 8 bases. The sequence derives from a female donor with breast cancer. Some clones in this sample may be carry-over from other donors' samples. Specimen: axillary lymph node tissue. CDR3 residues: CASSSGQGDEKLFF. CDR3 sequence (DNA): TGCGCCAGCAGTTCAGGACAGGGAGATGAAAAACTGTTTTTT.